The 32 T cell receptor beta chains below were found in one sample sequenced in a study of blood T cells in healthy people across ages. With a J-beta primer mix and a sample-barcoded 5' primer, a second PCR ran about 7 to 12 cycles. TCRdb independently ran MiXCR on the 5' RACE reads; one entry per CDR3 protein. The sample lists about 800,000 distinct CDR3 sequences, 58% occurring once. The sample taken for sequencing was blood. These receptors were collected from a man younger than 40 in good health.

This chain links TRBV3-1 with TRBJ1-2; no definite D call. The germline V and J ends were trimmed by 4 bases and 4 bases, with 10 bases remaining between them. Germline V gene data show CDR1 as LGHDT and CDR2 as YNNKEL (reference sequence). This CDR3 has 13 residues. Here the CDR3 reads CASSPTEAYGYTF. In nucleotides, the CDR3 is TGTGCCAGCAGCCCTACCGAGGCCTATGGCTACACCTTC.

This chain links TRBV5-1 with TRBJ2-1; possibly TRBD2 for D (6 bases). The CDR3 has 15 amino acids. With 0 bases removed from V and 10 bases from J, the gap between germline ends came to 17 bases. Germline CDR1 SGHRS, CDR2 YFSETQ. The CDR3 DNA is TGCGCCAGCAGCTTGGTGGCGTCTAGCGCCGAAGAGCAGTTCTTC. Amino acids: CASSLVASSAEEQFF.

This chain uses TRBV27 with TRBJ2-1; 12 bases align to TRBD2. Germline CDR1 is MNHEY and CDR2 is SMNVEV (reference sequence). This CDR3 is 16 amino acids long. V trimming: 3 bases; J trimming: 8 bases; junction bases outside the gene matches: 8. CDR3 sequence (DNA): TGTGCCAGCAGTTTCTGGCTAGCGGGAGGGCCCGATGAGCAGTTCTTC. Its translation is CASSFWLAGGPDEQFF.

This chain joins TRBV9 and TRBJ2-7; D might be TRBD2 (6 bases). This CDR3 is built from 14 residues. CDR1 and CDR2 (germline): SGDLS, YYNGEE. The V end was cut by 3 bases, the J end by 4 bases, with 14 bases between. The CDR3: CASSASGSPYEQYF. CDR3 coding DNA: TGTGCCAGCAGCGCCTCCGGGAGCCCATACGAGCAGTACTTC.

This clonotype was counted only a few times. This sequence joins TRBV20-1 and TRBJ2-5, with no clear D. CDR1 and CDR2 (germline): DFQATT, SNEGSKA (reference sequence). This CDR3 is 10 amino acids long. Deletions cut 6 bases from V and 4 bases from J, with 6 bases between. The chain's CDR3 is CSATGETQYF. The CDR3 coding sequence is TGCAGTGCAACCGGAGAGACCCAGTACTTC.

This clonotype has a single count. V gene TRBV2 combines with J gene TRBJ2-1; 8 positions match TRBD2. The CDR3 sequence is 17 residues long. Trimming at V came to 1 base and at J to 5 bases, leaving 10 bases not matched to a gene. CDR1 is SNHLY, CDR2 FYNNEI, per germline. The CDR3 DNA reads TGTGCCAGCAGTGAAGTTAGTGGTAGCGGGATCGACAATGAGCAGTTCTTC. Its protein product is CASSEVSGSGIDNEQFF.

The J gene is TRBJ2-5, the V gene TRBV7-9; the D is unclear. The J call may be in error: the DNA end matches TRBJ2-7 better. The length of the CDR3 is 14 residues. Germline V gene data show CDR1 as SEHNR and CDR2 as FQNEAQ (reference sequence). DNA of the CDR3: TGTGCCAGCAGCTCCGCCCAGATCGCGTACGAGCAGTACTTC. Its protein product is CASSSAQIAYEQYF.

Here the CDR3 reads CASSYSTIAGEGADTQYF. The DNA of the CDR3 is TGTGCCAGCAGTTACTCCACTATAGCGGGAGAAGGTGCAGATACGCAGTATTTT. The rearrangement joins TRBV6-5 to TRBJ2-3, with 9 bases matching TRBD2. Germline V gene sequence: CDR1 MNHEY, CDR2 SVGAGI. The V and J ends lost 0 bases and 4 bases, in that order; junction bases with no gene match: 11. The CDR3 covers 18 residues.

The chain employs TRBV12-3 or TRBV12-4 and TRBJ2-3; TRBD2 agrees at 8 bases. Trimming at V came to 5 bases and at J to 4 bases, leaving 8 bases not matched to a gene. The CDR3 consists of 15 residues. CDR3 sequence: CASSELSGTSDTQYF. The CDR3 bases are TGTGCCAGCAGTGAACTTAGCGGGACCTCAGATACGCAGTATTTT.

This clonotype has just a few counts. V and J are TRBV7-9 and TRBJ2-6; D is undetermined. V lost 4 bases, J lost 16 bases, and 2 bases lay in between. The CDR3 totals 8 residues. Germline V gene data show CDR1 as SEHNR and CDR2 as FQNEAQ (reference sequence). CDR3 region: CASSSLTF. DNA for the CDR3: TGTGCCAGCAGCTCTCTGACTTTC.

The gene calls are TRBV20-1 and TRBJ2-1; 7 nucleotides match TRBD2. Germline lookup yields CDR1 DFQATT and CDR2 SNEGSKA (reference sequence). V trimming: 3 bases; J trimming: 3 bases; junction bases outside the gene matches: 11. CDR3 length: 16 residues. CDR3 residues: CSASGFRGLRYNEQFF. CDR3 in DNA: TGCAGTGCTAGTGGCTTCCGGGGACTACGCTACAATGAGCAGTTCTTC.

V is TRBV5-1 and J is TRBJ1-6; 7 nucleotides match TRBD1. The CDR3 runs to 16 residues. The V segment lost 5 bases and the J segment 5 bases; nucleotides outside the gene matches: 10. Germline CDR1 reads SGHRS; CDR2 reads YFSETQ. As DNA, the CDR3 is TGCGCCAGCAGTCTCGATCCAACAGGGGATAATTCACCCCTCCACTTT. Encoded protein: CASSLDPTGDNSPLHF. Full variable domain (rest looked up from reference TRBV5-1 and TRBJ1-6): KAGVTQTPRYLIKTRGQQVTLSCSPISGHRSVSWYQQTPGQGLQFLFEYFSETQRNKGNFPGRFSGRQFSNSRSEMNVSTLELGDSALYLCASSLDPTGDNSPLHFGNGTRLTVT.

Concerning this clonotype: This could be a read error, since a much larger clone is one nucleotide away. The chain joins TRBV9 to TRBJ2-3; maybe TRBD1 (5 bases). Germline V CDR1 and CDR2: SGDLS, YYNGEE. The CDR3 is 13 amino acids. V was clipped by 6 bases and J by 0 bases, with 8 bases between them. In DNA, the CDR3 is TGTGCCAGCAAACAGGTCAGCACAGATACGCAGTATTTT. It codes for CASKQVSTDTQYF. Full variable domain (missing parts from reference TRBV9 and TRBJ2-3): DSGVTQTPKHLITATGQRVTLRCSPRSGDLSVYWYQQSLDQGLQFLIQYYNGEERAKGNILERFSAQQFPDLHSELNLSSLELGDSALYFCASKQVSTDTQYFGPGTRLTVL.

This chain uses TRBV18 with TRBJ2-1; tentative D call: TRBD1 (5 bases). Trimming shortened V by 4 bases and J by 2 bases, and 6 bases separated the two germline ends. The CDR3 covers 13 residues. The V gene's germline CDR1 is KGHSH and CDR2 LQKENI. DNA of the CDR3: TGTGCCAGCTCACAGACAGCCTACAATGAGCAGTTCTTC. Translation gives CASSQTAYNEQFF.

This clonotype has just a few counts. The chain carries TRBV25-1 and TRBJ1-6; D uncertain. Germline CDR1 MGHDK, CDR2 SYGVNS. CDR3 length: 12 residues. Trimming took 8 bases from V and 5 from J, leaving 7 bases between them. CDR3 loop: CASSMNNSPLHF. The CDR3, as DNA: TGTGCCAGCTCTATGAATAATTCACCCCTCCACTTT.

The genes are TRBV6-5 and TRBJ2-7; 7 nucleotides match TRBD2. This CDR3 is built from 15 residues. Germline CDR1 is MNHEY and CDR2 is SVGAGI. Germline trimming cut 2 bases from V and 5 bases from J; bases unmatched to any gene: 9. The CDR3 region is CASSYGGAGTNEQYF. The CDR3 DNA sequence: TGTGCCAGCAGTTACGGGGGAGCGGGAACAAACGAGCAGTACTTC.

The genes are TRBV6-1 and TRBJ2-1, with 8 nucleotides matching TRBD1. With V trimmed by 4 bases and J by 9 bases, 8 bases remained unmatched. The germline gives CDR1 MNHNS, CDR2 SASEGT. The CDR3 runs 14 residues. This CDR3 reads CASSAGQARGEQFF. CDR3 coding DNA: TGTGCCAGCAGTGCGGGACAGGCTAGGGGTGAGCAGTTCTTC.

The chain joins TRBV7-2 to TRBJ2-6; D perhaps matches TRBD1 (6 bases). V was trimmed by 3 bases and J by 0 bases, leaving 15 bases between them. CDR1 and CDR2 from the germline V gene are SGHTA and FQGNSA. CDR3 length equals 18 residues. This chain's CDR3 is CASSLVGDTYSGANVLTF. The CDR3 DNA sequence: TGTGCCAGCAGCTTGGTTGGGGACACGTACTCTGGGGCCAACGTCCTGACTTTC.

This clonotype has more than one count but fewer than ten. The rearrangement links TRBV18 to TRBJ1-2; D remains unclear. Germline V CDR1 and CDR2: KGHSH, LQKENI. There are 15 residues in the CDR3. Trimming took off 2 bases at V and 9 bases at J, with 19 bases between the two ends. CDR3 region: CASSPSKEWAVSYTF. The DNA of the CDR3 is TGTGCCAGCTCACCATCGAAGGAGTGGGCGGTGAGCTACACCTTC.

The gene calls are TRBV6-2 or TRBV6-3 and TRBJ2-4; D unresolved. The end of the DNA is better explained by TRBJ2-7, so the J call may be wrong. Germline values: CDR1 MNHEY, CDR2 SVGEGT. CDR3 length: 15 residues. The CDR3 is CASSYSIWVGYEQYF. CDR3 DNA: TGTGCCAGCAGTTACTCGATTTGGGTAGGGTACGAGCAGTACTTC.

This clonotype was detected once. This chain connects TRBV28 to TRBJ2-5, with D maybe TRBD1 (6 bases). V lost 6 bases, J lost 4 bases, and 15 bases lay in between. The CDR3 loop spans 14 amino acids. Germline V lookup: CDR1 MDHEN, CDR2 SYDVKM. The CDR3 here is CASSNRVGGETQYF. In nucleotides, the CDR3 is TGTGCCAGCAGCAACAGGGTTGGGGGAGAGACCCAGTACTTC.

This clonotype was observed a single time. The chain recombines TRBV28 with TRBJ2-1, with 12 bases fitting TRBD2. The ends lost 4 bases at V and 7 bases at J; junction bases unmatched: 5. CDR1 and CDR2 (germline): MDHEN, SYDVKM. This CDR3 is built from 15 residues. CDR3 bases: TGTGCCAGCAGTTCCCAGGGGACTAGCGGGAATGAGCAGTTCTTC. This gives the protein CASSSQGTSGNEQFF.

On this clonotype: Compared with germline, one end of the junction differs, possibly owing to a read error. This chain links TRBV7-2 with TRBJ1-2; 8 bases align to TRBD1. Germline CDR1 and CDR2: SGHTA and FQGNSA. The CDR3 loop spans 14 amino acids. In DNA, the CDR3 is TGTGCCAGCAGCTTAGTCGGGGGACAGGATGGCTCCACCTTC. Amino acid sequence: CASSLVGGQDGSTF.

The V and J genes are TRBV24-1 and TRBJ2-1, with D unclear. The V end lost 4 bases, the J end lost 7 bases, and 13 bases lay between the germline ends. Germline-derived CDR1 and CDR2 are KGHDR and SFDVKD. The CDR3 extends over 14 amino acids. The chain's CDR3 is CATSDPFRTNEQFF. CDR3 DNA: TGTGCCACCAGTGACCCCTTTCGGACGAATGAGCAGTTCTTC.

V gene TRBV20-1 combines with J gene TRBJ2-3, with no clear D. The CDR3 runs 12 residues. Germline V gives CDR1 DFQATT, CDR2 SNEGSKA (reference sequence). V was cut by 4 bases and J by 5 bases, with 10 bases left in between. This CDR3 reads CSATLQLDTQYF. DNA for the CDR3: TGCAGTGCTACACTCCAGCTAGATACGCAGTATTTT.

This clonotype was detected a few times. J is TRBJ2-3 and V is TRBV18; 7 nucleotides line up with TRBD2. The trim removed 3 bases at V and 5 bases at J, leaving 14 bases unmatched. Germline CDR1 reads KGHSH; CDR2 reads LQKENI. This CDR3 region has 17 residues. The CDR3 bases are TGTGCCAGCTCACCCCGTTTCACCGGGACTACTGAAGATACGCAGTATTTT. Translated, it gives CASSPRFTGTTEDTQYF.

This clonotype has a handful of counts. The chain couples TRBV10-3 to TRBJ2-7; D is perhaps TRBD2 (7 bases). Trimming removed 4 bases from V and 0 bases from J, with 16 bases in between. The CDR3 contains 16 residues. Germline CDR1 reads ENHRY; CDR2 reads SYGVKD. CDR3 DNA: TGTGCCATCAGTGCTCAGGGGCGGGGGAACTCCTACGAGCAGTACTTC. Its translation: CAISAQGRGNSYEQYF.

This clonotype appeared a single time. The chain has TRBV4-3 and TRBJ1-5, with unresolved D. V gave up 1 base and J gave up 7 bases, with 11 bases separating them. From germline, CDR1 is LGHNA and CDR2 YSLEER. This CDR3 spans 14 amino acids. The DNA for the CDR3 is TGCGCCAGCAGCCAAGGGCAAGGGAAGCAGCCCCAGCATTTT. Translating gives CASSQGQGKQPQHF.

V and J are TRBV11-2 and TRBJ2-1; D may be TRBD1 (6 bases). The CDR3 spans 14 residues. Germline V gene data show CDR1 as SGHAT and CDR2 as FQNNGV. The V end was cut by 5 bases, the J end by 0 bases, with 8 bases between. The CDR3 DNA reads TGTGCCAGCAGCGAGGGACACTCCTACAATGAGCAGTTCTTC. It specifies CASSEGHSYNEQFF.

This clonotype was counted only a few times. The V call is TRBV27, the J call TRBJ2-7; 13 bases map to TRBD2. The germline gives CDR1 MNHEY, CDR2 SMNVEV (reference sequence). The length of the CDR3 is 14 residues. Trimming at V came to 10 bases and at J to 5 bases, leaving 8 bases not matched to a gene. CDR3 residues: CATQEGLAGNEQYF. The CDR3 DNA follows: TGTGCCACCCAGGAGGGACTAGCGGGAAACGAGCAGTACTTC.

The genes are TRBV12-3 or TRBV12-4 and TRBJ2-5; D remains ambiguous. The CDR3 runs to 13 residues. V dropped 2 bases and J dropped 2 bases, with 6 bases sitting between them. CDR3 sequence: CASSLHGQETQYF. The CDR3 region has the DNA TGTGCCAGCAGTTTACACGGGCAAGAGACCCAGTACTTC.

CDR3 bases: TGTGCCAGCGGTAGACCGGGCAATGAGCAGTTCTTC. Translation: CASGRPGNEQFF. The V and J genes are TRBV28 and TRBJ2-1; D unclear. The CDR3 is made up of 12 amino acids. From germline, CDR1 is MDHEN and CDR2 SYDVKM. Trimming removed 8 bases from V and 6 bases from J, with 11 bases in between.